This T cell receptor (beta chain) was found in a study of blood T cell repertoires in COVID-19. Study context: PBMCs, B-cell-depleted T cells, or T cells were the source of the cDNA or gDNA that made up the material.

The germline V gene encodes CDR1 SEHNR and CDR2 FQNEAQ (reference sequence). The trim removed 1 base at V and 5 bases at J, leaving 4 bases unmatched. The CDR3 loop spans 15 amino acids. Per the original methods: From reference gene primer amplification, estimates of nucleated cell counts were derived. The assay was immunoSEQ multiplex PCR, and TCRdb's table has in-frame clones only and misses some. V and J calls and clone size follow that table, whereas D and trimming were derived from the DNA. Here the sample spans 410,000 or so clones, 75% to 90% being singletons. The genes are TRBV7-9 and TRBJ1-5, with TRBD1 identical over 8 bases. The clonotype originates from a woman in her thirties or forties with COVID-19, enrolled during active disease. Sequenced sample: peripheral blood. This CDR3 reads CASSLGTGIHQPQHF. The CDR3 DNA sequence: TGTGCCAGCAGCTTAGGGACAGGGATACATCAGCCCCAGCATTTT.